These 21 T cell receptor beta chains originate from one sample sequenced in a study of Ad26.COV2.S vaccination and SARS-CoV-2 variants. Treatment here: 15 to 20 received Ad26.COV2.S at low or high dose, single or two shots; five or six received placebo; per-sample allocation not given. Each sample was drawn 63 days after the first injection (of vaccine or placebo). The table came from immunoSEQ multiplex PCR; TCRdb's copy has only in-frame clones and leaves some out. In the table there are some 330,000 clones, roughly 90% of which are singletons. This specimen consisted of peripheral blood, obtained in a trial of Ad26.COV2.S vaccine versus placebo. These receptors were collected from a person between 18 and 65 years old who received the Ad26.COV2.S COVID-19 vaccine or a placebo.

This chain connects TRBV11-2 to TRBJ2-7; D is ambiguous. The ends were cut back, 4 bases at V and 3 bases at J, with 13 bases in the middle. CDR3 length: 14 amino acids. Per germline, CDR1 SGHAT and CDR2 FQNNGV. CDR3 in amino acids: CASSSAEVVYEQYF. The CDR3 nucleotides read TGTGCCAGCAGCTCAGCTGAGGTTGTCTACGAGCAGTACTTC.

The chain links TRBV6-2 or TRBV6-3 to TRBJ2-7; D not certain. The V and J ends lost 0 bases and 0 bases respectively, with 6 bases between them. The CDR3 sequence is 14 residues long. The germline CDR1 and CDR2 sequences are MNHEY and SVGEGT. CDR3 residues: CASSYSAGSYEQYF. In nucleotides, the CDR3 is TGTGCCAGCAGTTACTCGGCCGGCTCCTACGAGCAGTACTTC.

The DNA for the CDR3 is TGCGCCAGCAGCCAACAACAGGGTCTTGCTTTCTTT. Residues: CASSQQQGLAFF. This chain connects TRBV4-3 to TRBJ1-1; a possible D gene is TRBD1 (6 bases). Germline-derived CDR1 and CDR2 are LGHNA and YSLEER. V lost 2 bases, J lost 11 bases, and 12 bases lay in between. This CDR3 is 12 amino acids long.

The chain joins TRBV4-3 to TRBJ1-4; the match to TRBD1 covers 10 bases. CDR3 length equals 15 residues. The trim removed 1 base at V and 6 bases at J, leaving 2 bases unmatched. Germline CDR1 and CDR2: LGHNA and YSLEER. The CDR3 nucleotides are TGCGCCAGCAGCCAAGGACAGGGGGCGGATGAAAAACTGTTTTTT. This sequence encodes CASSQGQGADEKLFF.

The chain is built from TRBV15 and TRBJ2-1; TRBD1 matches at 7 bases. The germline V gene has CDR1 LNHNV and CDR2 YYDKDF (reference sequence). The V gene end was trimmed by 3 bases and the J gene end by 5 bases; junction bases not matched to a gene: 4. The CDR3 length is 14 residues. For the CDR3, the DNA is TGTGCCACCAGCAGGGGACAGACCCACAATGAGCAGTTCTTC. The encoded protein is CATSRGQTHNEQFF. The variable domain in full, with the rest retrieved from reference TRBV15 and TRBJ2-1, is DAMVIQNPRYQVTQFGKPVTLSCSQTLNHNVMYWYQQKSSQAPKLLFHYYDKDFNNEADTPDNFQSRRPNTSFCFLDIRSPGLGDTAMYLCATSRGQTHNEQFFGPGTRLTVL.

The table lists this clone with a count of one. The chain employs TRBV5-6 and TRBJ1-6; 11 nucleotides match TRBD1. The germline V gene encodes CDR1 SGHDT and CDR2 YYEEEE. V lost 2 bases to trimming and J lost 10 bases; unmatched junction nucleotides: 5. The CDR3 loop spans 15 amino acids. The CDR3 spells CASSFTDRGRSPLHF. The CDR3 nucleotides read TGTGCCAGCAGCTTCACGGACAGGGGGCGATCACCCCTCCACTTT.

The chain employs TRBV6-2 or TRBV6-3 and TRBJ1-2; D remains ambiguous. Trimming took 6 bases from V and 4 from J, leaving 18 bases between them. CDR1 MNHEY and CDR2 SVGEGT come from the germline V gene. The CDR3 loop spans 15 amino acids. The CDR3 reads CASSPWRVNSYGYTF. The DNA for the CDR3 is TGTGCCAGCAGCCCGTGGCGGGTAAACAGCTATGGCTACACCTTC.

This chain joins TRBV7-9 and TRBJ1-1; no reliable D call. The V gene's germline CDR1 is SEHNR and CDR2 FQNEAQ (reference sequence). Trimming pared 4 bases from V and 4 bases from J, leaving 25 bases between. The CDR3 length is 18 residues. The CDR3 bases are TGTGCCAGCAGCTCCCTCGCCTCGGCACCCCACCTCTTCACTGAAGCTTTCTTT. It encodes CASSSLASAPHLFTEAFF. Drawing the rest from reference TRBV7-9 and TRBJ1-1, the complete variable domain is DTGVSQNPRHKITKRGQNVTFRCDPISEHNRLYWYRQTLGQGPEFLTYFQNEAQLEKSRLLSDRFSAERPKGSFSTLEIQRTEQGDSAMYLCASSSLASAPHLFTEAFFGQGTRLTVV.

The V gene is TRBV6-5, the J gene TRBJ1-6; 8 nucleotides align to TRBD1. Germline V gene lookup returns CDR1 MNHEY and CDR2 SVGAGI. The CDR3 is 14 amino acids. The V and J ends lost 6 bases and 10 bases, in that order; junction bases with no gene match: 8. In nucleotides, the CDR3 is TGTGCCAGCAGGGACAGGGTCGGTCGATCACCCCTCCACTTT. Its translation is CASRDRVGRSPLHF.

The CDR3 DNA reads TGTGCCAGCAGCGTAGGGCCTCGGGCCGACCGGACCACGCGGAACACTGAAGCTTTCTTT. Amino acids: CASSVGPRADRTTRNTEAFF. The gene calls are TRBV9 and TRBJ1-1, with D uncertain. CDR3 length: 20 amino acids. V was cut by 0 bases and J by 1 base, with 25 bases left in between. Per germline, CDR1 SGDLS and CDR2 YYNGEE.

The V call is TRBV2, the J call TRBJ2-3; TRBD1 might be the D (5 bases). Germline CDR1 SNHLY, CDR2 FYNNEI. This CDR3 region has 14 residues. V lost 6 bases and J 3 bases, leaving 13 bases between the germline ends. DNA for the CDR3: TGTGCCAGCAGGGTCAGGGAATCAACAGATACGCAGTATTTT. It is translated as CASRVRESTDTQYF. Together with reference TRBV2 and TRBJ2-3, the CDR3 gives the full variable domain: EPEVTQTPSHQVTQMGQEVILRCVPISNHLYFYWYRQILGQKVEFLVSFYNNEISEKSEIFDDQFSVERPDGSNFTLKIRSTKLEDSAMYFCASRVRESTDTQYFGPGTRLTVL.

The chain joins TRBV4-1 to TRBJ1-1; D remains unclear. The CDR3 has 13 residues. Germline CDR1 and CDR2: MGHRA and YSYEKL. The ends were cut back, 7 bases at V and 4 bases at J, with 13 bases in the middle. The CDR3 DNA reads TGCGCCAGCAAATTACAACCGTTCACTGAAGCTTTCTTT. Translating gives CASKLQPFTEAFF.

The chain couples TRBV19 to TRBJ2-1; D perhaps matches TRBD1 (6 bases). The CDR3 contains 17 residues. Trimming took 5 bases from V and 5 from J, leaving 22 bases between them. Germline V gene sequence: CDR1 LNHDA, CDR2 SQIVND (reference sequence). The CDR3 nucleotides read TGTGCCAGTAGTCCCCTCCTGGGGGTGGGGGCCAACAATGAGCAGTTCTTC. It specifies CASSPLLGVGANNEQFF.

About this clone: The junction and the germline gene differ at one end; a read error may be behind it. This chain connects TRBV11-3 to TRBJ2-1; D ambiguous. Germline assignment: CDR1 SGHNT and CDR2 YENEEA. The CDR3 is made up of 13 amino acids. CDR3 residues: CASSLDSYNEQFF. The CDR3 DNA follows: TGTGCCAGCAGCCTAGACTCCTACAATGAGCAGTTCTTC.

This clone was observed once. The rearrangement uses TRBV7-2 and TRBJ1-4; tentative D call: TRBD1 (6 bases). Germline V gene sequence: CDR1 SGHTA, CDR2 FQGNSA. The CDR3 length is 14 residues. V was clipped by 0 bases and J by 8 bases, with 10 bases between them. CDR3 DNA: TGTGCCAGCAGCTTAGCGGTGGGGGGCGAAAAACTGTTTTTT. Translation: CASSLAVGGEKLFF. Full variable domain (missing parts from reference TRBV7-2 and TRBJ1-4): GAGVSQSPSNKVTEKGKDVELRCDPISGHTALYWYRQSLGQGLEFLIYFQGNSAPDKSGLPSDRFSAERTGGSVSTLTIQRTQQEDSAVYLCASSLAVGGEKLFFGSGTQLSVL.

This clone has only one observation. This sequence joins TRBV7-9 and TRBJ1-2, with D unclear. Looked up from germline, CDR1 is SEHNR and CDR2 is FQNEAQ (reference sequence). The CDR3 totals 13 residues. V dropped 5 bases and J dropped 5 bases, with 12 bases sitting between them. The CDR3 nucleotides are TGTGCCAGCAGCCCTACGGCGGGGTATGGCTACACCTTC. Amino acids: CASSPTAGYGYTF.

The V call is TRBV6-8, the J call TRBJ2-6; TRBD1 is a possible D gene (6 bases). The V end lost 0 bases, the J end lost 0 bases, and 15 bases lay between the germline ends. Germline V gene lookup returns CDR1 MNHGY and CDR2 SAAAGT. The CDR3 sequence is 19 residues long. Written as DNA, the CDR3 is TGTGCCAGCAGTTACTCGAAGTGGGCGGACAGCTCTGGGGCCAACGTCCTGACTTTC. It is translated as CASSYSKWADSSGANVLTF.

The chain has TRBV3-1 (or the pseudogene TRBV3-2) and TRBJ2-1; D is unresolved. Deletions cut 1 base from V and 0 bases from J, with 13 bases between. The CDR3 runs to 17 residues. CDR1 and CDR2 from the germline V gene are LGHDT and YNNKEL (reference sequence). The CDR3, as DNA: TGTGCCAGCAGCCAAGTTTTGACGGCTAGCTCCTACAATGAGCAGTTCTTC. This translates into CASSQVLTASSYNEQFF.

The gene calls are TRBV7-3 and TRBJ1-5; D unresolved. The V gene's germline CDR1 is SGHTA and CDR2 FQGTGA. CDR3 size: 16 residues. Trimming took 1 base from V and 8 from J, leaving 18 bases between them. CDR3 sequence: CASSLIGSSKGKPQHF. The CDR3 bases are TGTGCCAGCAGCTTAATAGGCAGCAGTAAAGGTAAGCCCCAGCATTTT. The variable domain in full, with the rest retrieved from reference TRBV7-3 and TRBJ1-5, is GAGVSQTPSNKVTEKGKYVELRCDPISGHTALYWYRQSLGQGPEFLIYFQGTGAADDSGLPNDRFFAVRPEGSVSTLKIQRTERGDSAVYLCASSLIGSSKGKPQHFGDGTRLSIL.

The V call is TRBV4-2, the J call TRBJ2-1, with D maybe TRBD2 (5 bases). The CDR3 is 15 residues long. V lost 0 bases to trimming and J lost 10 bases, with 16 bases between them. Germline CDR1 LGHNA, CDR2 YNFKEQ. CDR3 protein: CASSQELIIPGEQFF. CDR3 nucleotides: TGTGCCAGCAGCCAAGAACTTATCATACCGGGGGAGCAGTTCTTC.

V and J are TRBV5-1 and TRBJ1-6; 8 bases map to TRBD1. Germline V CDR1 and CDR2: SGHRS, YFSETQ. After removal of 3 bases from V and 7 bases from J, the junction contained 18 bases not matched to a gene. The CDR3 contains 19 residues. This chain's CDR3 is CASSSGQGGGPYMNSPLHF. DNA of the CDR3: TGCGCCAGCAGCTCCGGACAGGGTGGGGGCCCTTATATGAATTCACCCCTCCACTTT.